This entry is about one TCR beta chain. Its target is not known. The data belong to a study of blood T cells in healthy people across ages. Study-level results: Per million T cells, the diversity of TCR beta decreased roughly linearly as age advanced.

Every participating donor contributed 7.5 to 10 milliliters of peripheral blood through a draw. Through a sample-barcoded 5' primer and a J-beta primer mix, a second PCR was run for roughly 7 to 11 cycles. TCRdb itself ran the 5' RACE reads through MiXCR, one entry per CDR3 protein. The repertoire holds about 720,000 distinct CDR3 sequences, with 22% as singletons. The TCR comes from a man aged 70 or older in good health. Source material: blood.

The CDR3 DNA reads as TGTGCCAGCACCAGAAGCTTTACCGCAGGGTACGGGGCCAACGTCCTGACTTTC. The encoded protein is CASTRSFTAGYGANVLTF. The chain joins TRBV28 to TRBJ2-6, with a tentative D call TRBD1 (5 bases). Germline V gene lookup returns CDR1 MDHEN and CDR2 SYDVKM. The CDR3 totals 18 residues. V dropped 7 bases and J dropped 4 bases, with 23 bases sitting between them.